The clone carrying this T cell receptor beta chain was counted once. The data were obtained in a study of blood T cell repertoires in COVID-19. Study summary: Acute and convalescent COVID-19 samples came from the United States, Italy and Spain. Nucleic acid was either cDNA or gDNA, and it came from T cells, B-cell-depleted T cells, or PBMCs.

Germline V lookup: CDR1 MGHRA, CDR2 YSYEKL. The CDR3 loop spans 15 amino acids. Between the trimmed V and J ends, which lost 4 bases and 3 bases, there was a span of 15 bases. Per the study methods: Nucleated cell number was recorded as an estimate derived from reference gene primer amplification. Here immunoSEQ multiplex PCR was the method, and the copy in TCRdb shows in-frame clones only, minus some. V, J and clone size are taken as reported in that table, and D and trimming were inferred from the DNA itself. Here the sample spans 150,000 to 200,000 clones, 86% being singletons. Sequenced material: peripheral blood. The chain is built from TRBV4-1 and TRBJ1-1, with a weak D call TRBD1 (6 bases). This receptor was identified in a woman older than 75 in a cohort sampled during active or convalescent COVID-19. The CDR3 loop is CASSLSGGLDTEAFF. The CDR3 nucleotides read TGCGCCAGCAGCCTCAGCGGGGGGCTGGACACTGAAGCTTTCTTT.